This TCR beta chain was recorded in a study of shared clonotypes between healthy human individuals. Study-level findings and limits: Even with large depth, rarefaction showed that sorted-subset sequencing was incomplete. Memory subsets generally showed lower estimated richness than naive subsets. Some clonotypes were shared by all four sorted-subset donors, while others were not shared. The non-shared ones had lower generation probabilities than the shared ones.

This clone showed up just once. What it binds is unknown. A roughly 200 ng quantity of DNA, approximately 29,000 T cell genomes, went into the sorted-subset replicate PCRs. Assay used: immunoSEQ multiplex PCR; TCRdb lists only in-frame clones, some missing. The sample consists of hundreds of thousands of clones, about 96% of them appearing once. Naive CD8 cells lacked CD45RO and underwent positive selection for CCR7, leaving out terminally differentiated effector memory CD45RA+ cells. In germline, CDR1 is SNHLY, CDR2 FYNNEI. This CDR3 is built from 15 residues. The junction had 5 bases not matched to a gene; V was cut back by 0 bases and J by 9 bases.

This chain connects TRBV2 to TRBJ2-1; TRBD2 agrees at 10 bases. Sequencing input: naive CD8+ T cells sorted from blood. The source of this sequence is a woman under 40 in good health. The CDR3 DNA reads as TGTGCCAGCAGTGAAGCGGGGCTAGCGGGAGTTGAGCAGTTCTTC. Translation: CASSEAGLAGVEQFF.